This section outlines one T cell receptor beta chain sequence together with its context. Its specificity is unknown. Other DNA sequences in this sample translate to the same CDR3. Generated by immunoSEQ multiplex PCR, the TCRdb table keeps only in-frame clones and is missing some. Of about 1.5 million clones in the sample, 98% were seen once. This sample was taken from a study of shared clonotypes between healthy human individuals. Study conclusions and caveats: Between a few donors, naive CD4 clonotypes were shared at a level of about 5.3%. Since donors were few, the genetic and exposure-history diversity represented was limited. Naive subsets tended to show greater estimated richness than memory subsets.

Germline CDR1 reads SGHTA; CDR2 reads FQGNSA. Trimming pared 5 bases from V and 6 bases from J, leaving 7 bases between. The CDR3 contains 12 residues. The gene calls are TRBV7-2 and TRBJ2-2; D gene ambiguous. Specimen: naive CD4+ T cells sorted from blood. Subset reported: CD45RA+ positively selected. The sequence was obtained from a young man in good health. CDR3 in amino acids: CASSLGPGELFF. The CDR3 region has the DNA TGTGCCAGCAGCCTGGGCCCCGGGGAGCTGTTTTTT.